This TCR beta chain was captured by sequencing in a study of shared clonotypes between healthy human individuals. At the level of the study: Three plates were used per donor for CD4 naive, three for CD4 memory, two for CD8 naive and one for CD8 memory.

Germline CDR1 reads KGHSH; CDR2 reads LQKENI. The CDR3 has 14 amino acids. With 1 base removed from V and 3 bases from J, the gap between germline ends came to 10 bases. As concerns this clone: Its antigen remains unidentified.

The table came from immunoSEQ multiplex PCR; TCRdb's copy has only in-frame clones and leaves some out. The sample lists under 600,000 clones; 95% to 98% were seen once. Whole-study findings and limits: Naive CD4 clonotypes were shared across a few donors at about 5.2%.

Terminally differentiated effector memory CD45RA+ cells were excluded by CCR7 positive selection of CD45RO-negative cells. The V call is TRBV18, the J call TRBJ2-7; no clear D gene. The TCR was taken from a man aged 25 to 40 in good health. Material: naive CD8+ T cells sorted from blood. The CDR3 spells CASSPLSSNYEQYF. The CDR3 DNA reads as TGTGCCAGCTCACCACTCTCCAGTAACTACGAGCAGTACTTC.